Listed here are 18 T cell receptor beta chains from one sample, sequenced in a study of CD8+ T cells in alopecia areata. Investigators isolated RNA and reverse transcribed it into cDNA to act as the sequencing template. Profiling relied on immunoSEQ multiplex PCR, and the TCRdb table lists in-frame clones only, not all of them. The sample holds roughly 65,000 clones, around 49% seen once. The sample consisted of CD8+ T cells sorted from blood, taken at week 0. These receptors originate from a human donor with alopecia areata.

J is TRBJ2-1 and V is TRBV7-2, with 7 positions matching TRBD1. CDR3 size: 17 residues. After removal of 4 bases from V and 6 bases from J, the junction contained 15 bases not matched to a gene. The germline CDR1 and CDR2 sequences are SGHTA and FQGNSA. As DNA, the CDR3 is TGTGCCAGCAGCTGGGCCGTTGGGACAGCCCCCTCCAATGAGCAGTTCTTC. Protein: CASSWAVGTAPSNEQFF.

The CDR3 sequence: CAWSVWSGNQPQHF. The CDR3 region has the DNA TGTGCCTGGAGTGTATGGTCGGGCAATCAGCCCCAGCATTTT. The V gene is TRBV30, the J gene TRBJ1-5; D not resolved. The CDR3 totals 14 residues. Germline V CDR1 and CDR2: GTSNPN, SVGIG (reference sequence). V lost 0 bases to trimming and J lost 2 bases, with 8 bases between them.

This clone has only one observation. A junction end diverges from the germline sequence, so it may reflect a read error. The chain employs TRBV27 and TRBJ2-1; D unclear. The CDR3 is 11 residues long. Germline V gene lookup returns CDR1 MNHEY and CDR2 SMNVEV (reference sequence). This CDR3 is CVSSQGNEQFF. The DNA for the CDR3 is TGTGTCAGCAGTCAAGGCAATGAGCAGTTCTTC.

The chain is built from TRBV27 and TRBJ2-5, with D hard to call. Germline V gene sequence: CDR1 MNHEY, CDR2 SMNVEV (reference sequence). With 8 bases removed from V and 1 base from J, the gap between germline ends came to 5 bases. This CDR3 is 11 amino acids long. The CDR3 region has the DNA TGTGCCAGCGGGCTCCAAGAGACCCAGTACTTC. Its protein product is CASGLQETQYF.

This clone was detected only a few times. The chain carries TRBV9 and TRBJ2-1, with D tentatively TRBD2 (5 bases). This CDR3 contains 15 residues. Trimming took off 2 bases at V and 5 bases at J, with 14 bases between the two ends. Germline CDR1 reads SGDLS; CDR2 reads YYNGEE. This CDR3 is CASSVPSQPDNEQFF. The CDR3, as DNA: TGTGCCAGCAGCGTTCCTAGCCAGCCTGACAATGAGCAGTTCTTC. The full variable domain, with the rest looked up from reference TRBV9 and TRBJ2-1, is DSGVTQTPKHLITATGQRVTLRCSPRSGDLSVYWYQQSLDQGLQFLIQYYNGEERAKGNILERFSAQQFPDLHSELNLSSLELGDSALYFCASSVPSQPDNEQFFGPGTRLTVL.

This clone was counted once. CDR3 sequence reads: CASSVGSEAFF. In DNA, the CDR3 is TGTGCCAGCAGTGTTGGGAGTGAAGCTTTCTTT. The chain carries TRBV25-1 and TRBJ1-1; unclear D gene. Germline V gives CDR1 MGHDK, CDR2 SYGVNS. The ends were cut back, 4 bases at V and 7 bases at J, with 7 bases in the middle. The CDR3 has 11 residues.

V gene TRBV29-1 combines with J gene TRBJ2-4; D perhaps matches TRBD1 (6 bases). Germline V lookup: CDR1 SQVTM, CDR2 ANQGSEA. CDR3 length: 12 amino acids. V gave up 3 bases and J gave up 5 bases, with 8 bases separating them. CDR3 in DNA: TGCAGCGTTGAGGCAGGGGAAAACATTCAGTACTTC. Translating gives CSVEAGENIQYF.

This clone was found a few times. The chain links TRBV11-3 to TRBJ1-1, with TRBD1 as a possible D gene (5 bases). V was clipped by 5 bases and J by 5 bases, with 9 bases between them. Looked up from germline, CDR1 is SGHNT and CDR2 is YENEEA. This CDR3 contains 12 residues. In nucleotides, the CDR3 is TGTGCCAGCAGCCGGGGGGGAACTGAAGCTTTCTTT. Protein product: CASSRGGTEAFF.

J is TRBJ2-1 and V is TRBV2; D may be TRBD2 (5 bases). In germline, CDR1 is SNHLY, CDR2 FYNNEI. V lost 2 bases and J lost 3, with 8 bases in between. The CDR3 consists of 14 residues. The CDR3 region has the DNA TGTGCCAGCAGTGAAAGCGGCCTCTACAATGAGCAGTTCTTC. Translated, it gives CASSESGLYNEQFF.

This clone was observed a handful of times. The V call is TRBV28, the J call TRBJ2-7; tentatively, D is TRBD1 or TRBD2 (5 bases each). Germline CDR1 reads MDHEN; CDR2 reads SYDVKM. The CDR3 runs to 13 residues. The germline V and J ends were trimmed by 6 bases and 7 bases, with 16 bases remaining between them. The DNA for the CDR3 is TGTGCCAGCAGCCCAGGGACCGCCTCAGAGCAGTACTTC. Its protein product is CASSPGTASEQYF.

Only a few counts were recorded for this clone. The J gene is TRBJ2-4, the V gene TRBV5-1, with TRBD1 as a possible D gene (6 bases). V was trimmed by 4 bases and J by 7 bases, leaving 15 bases between them. The CDR3 has 14 residues. Germline V gene data show CDR1 as SGHRS and CDR2 as YFSETQ. The CDR3 loop reads CASSPRTDFNIQYF. The CDR3 bases are TGCGCCAGCAGCCCTCGGACAGACTTTAACATTCAGTACTTC.

Here the CDR3 reads CASSQGTGSREQYF. Written as DNA, the CDR3 is TGCGCCAGCAGCCAAGGGACAGGGAGCAGAGAGCAGTACTTC. This sequence joins TRBV4-1 and TRBJ2-7; 8 bases fit TRBD1. This CDR3 region has 14 residues. V lost 1 base, J lost 7 bases, and 6 bases stayed unmatched. Germline V gene data show CDR1 as MGHRA and CDR2 as YSYEKL.

The chain couples TRBV5-6 to TRBJ2-7, with a possible D match to TRBD2 (6 bases). Germline V lookup: CDR1 SGHDT, CDR2 YYEEEE. Trimming took off 3 bases at V and 7 bases at J, with 8 bases between the two ends. The CDR3 consists of 11 residues. Written as DNA, the CDR3 is TGTGCCAGCAGCTATGGGGGGGAGCAGTACTTC. Translated, it gives CASSYGGEQYF.

The chain couples TRBV27 to TRBJ2-5; 16 bases are shared with TRBD2. The ends lost 5 bases at V and 3 bases at J; junction bases unmatched: 6. CDR1 and CDR2 (germline): MNHEY, SMNVEV (reference sequence). This CDR3 spans 17 amino acids. The CDR3 nucleotides are TGTGCCAGCAGTATACCCGGGACTAGCGGGAGGGAAGAGACCCAGTACTTC. Its protein product is CASSIPGTSGREETQYF.

The rearrangement uses TRBV4-1 and TRBJ2-7; 7 bases are a match to TRBD2. The CDR3 runs to 16 residues. J gave up 2 bases and V 1 base, and 8 bases lay outside the gene matches. Per the germline V gene, CDR1 is MGHRA and CDR2 is YSYEKL. CDR3 sequence: CASSQGDRGRAYEQYF. The CDR3, as DNA: TGCGCCAGCAGCCAAGGAGATCGAGGGAGGGCCTACGAGCAGTACTTC.

Many counts were recorded for this clone. The chain joins TRBV4-1 to TRBJ2-7; D might be TRBD1 (6 bases). Germline values: CDR1 MGHRA, CDR2 YSYEKL. CDR3 size: 13 residues. V was trimmed by 2 bases and J by 5 bases, leaving 10 bases between them. In DNA form, the CDR3 reads TGCGCCAGCAGCCAAACCAACAGGGACGAGCAGTACTTC. This codes for CASSQTNRDEQYF.

This clone has just a few counts. The chain carries TRBV19 and TRBJ2-3; weak D call: TRBD2 (6 bases). V was cut by 9 bases and J by 4 bases, with 8 bases left in between. This CDR3 has 11 residues. Germline V gene lookup returns CDR1 LNHDA and CDR2 SQIVND (reference sequence). CDR3 loop: CASIAADTQYF. CDR3 nucleotide sequence: TGTGCCAGCATAGCGGCAGATACGCAGTATTTT.

The chain links TRBV2 to TRBJ1-2; 9 bases are shared with TRBD1. The CDR3 is 14 amino acids. V trimming: 6 bases; J trimming: 8 bases; junction bases outside the gene matches: 10. Germline assignment: CDR1 SNHLY and CDR2 FYNNEI. CDR3 bases: TGTGCCAGCAGGGGGGGACAGGGAGGTAGCGGCTACACCTTC. Translation: CASRGGQGGSGYTF.